Listed here are 8 T cell receptor beta chains from one sample, sequenced in a study of T cell responses to AZD1222 COVID-19 vaccine. Sequencing used immunoSEQ multiplex PCR; TCRdb keeps in-frame clones, though not all of them. The profile shows 150,000 to 200,000 clones, almost 95% of them singletons. The sequences come from peripheral blood, collected on day 0 of AZD1222 vaccination. These receptors were obtained from an adult in good health.

V gene TRBV18 combines with J gene TRBJ1-4, with TRBD1 as a possible D gene (5 bases). CDR3 length: 15 residues. V was pared by 6 bases and J by 5 bases, with 16 bases between. CDR1 and CDR2 from the germline V gene are KGHSH and LQKENI. The CDR3: CASSLTANQNEKLFF. DNA of the CDR3: TGTGCCAGCTCTTTGACAGCAAACCAAAATGAAAAACTGTTTTTT.

J is TRBJ2-1 and V is TRBV5-4; TRBD2 agrees at 7 bases. Germline V CDR1 and CDR2: SGHNT, YYREEE (reference sequence). Trimming cost V 0 bases and J 3 bases; bases outside gene matches: 6. The CDR3 is made up of 16 amino acids. The CDR3 DNA is TGTGCCAGCAGCTTGGCCGTTTCGGGAGGCTACAATGAGCAGTTCTTC. Residues: CASSLAVSGGYNEQFF.

Only a few counts were recorded for this clone. The J gene is TRBJ2-6, the V gene TRBV7-6, with D unresolved. This CDR3 is built from 15 residues. Germline CDR1 is SGHVS and CDR2 is FNYEAQ. The V end lost 3 bases, the J end lost 0 bases, and 6 bases lay between the germline ends. The DNA for the CDR3 is TGTGCCAGCAGCTTTTCAGGCTCTGGGGCCAACGTCCTGACTTTC. This translates into CASSFSGSGANVLTF.

Turning to this clone: The same CDR3 is also encoded by other DNA sequences in this sample. V gene TRBV3-1 (or the pseudogene TRBV3-2) combines with J gene TRBJ1-2; D unclear. V dropped 1 base and J dropped 5 bases, with 8 bases sitting between them. This CDR3 comprises 13 residues. The germline V gene has CDR1 LGHDT and CDR2 YNNKEL (reference sequence). The CDR3 nucleotides are TGTGCCAGCAGCCAAGCGGGCCCTTATGGCTACACCTTC. Amino acids: CASSQAGPYGYTF.

The V gene is TRBV7-8, the J gene TRBJ1-1; no clear D gene. The CDR3 covers 14 residues. Between the trimmed V and J ends, which lost 5 bases and 5 bases, there was a span of 15 bases. Germline V gene lookup returns CDR1 SGHVS and CDR2 FQNEAQ. The DNA for the CDR3 is TGTGCCAGCAGCGAGAAGCGTTGGGGAACTGAAGCTTTCTTT. It specifies CASSEKRWGTEAFF.

V and J are TRBV20-1 and TRBJ1-2; 7 bases align to TRBD1. Germline CDR1 and CDR2: DFQATT and SNEGSKA (reference sequence). CDR3 size: 10 residues. The ends lost 0 bases at V and 13 bases at J; junction bases unmatched: 2. This chain's CDR3 is CSARDNRGTF. The CDR3 DNA is TGCAGTGCTAGAGATAACAGGGGCACCTTC.

V and J are TRBV2 and TRBJ2-1, with 13 bases matching TRBD2. CDR1 is SNHLY and CDR2 is FYNNEI in the germline V gene. This CDR3 spans 15 amino acids. The ends lost 6 bases at V and 6 bases at J; junction bases unmatched: 5. CDR3 loop: CASRKTSGGTNEQFF. The CDR3 DNA reads as TGTGCCAGCAGAAAGACTAGCGGGGGGACCAATGAGCAGTTCTTC.

The V call is TRBV4-2, the J call TRBJ2-4, with 9 bases matching TRBD1. The ends lost 0 bases at V and 6 bases at J; junction bases unmatched: 6. Germline V gene data show CDR1 as LGHNA and CDR2 as YNFKEQ. The CDR3 runs 16 residues. The CDR3 spells CASSQDSTGGLNIQYF. The DNA for the CDR3 is TGTGCCAGCAGCCAAGATTCCACAGGGGGCCTAAACATTCAGTACTTC.